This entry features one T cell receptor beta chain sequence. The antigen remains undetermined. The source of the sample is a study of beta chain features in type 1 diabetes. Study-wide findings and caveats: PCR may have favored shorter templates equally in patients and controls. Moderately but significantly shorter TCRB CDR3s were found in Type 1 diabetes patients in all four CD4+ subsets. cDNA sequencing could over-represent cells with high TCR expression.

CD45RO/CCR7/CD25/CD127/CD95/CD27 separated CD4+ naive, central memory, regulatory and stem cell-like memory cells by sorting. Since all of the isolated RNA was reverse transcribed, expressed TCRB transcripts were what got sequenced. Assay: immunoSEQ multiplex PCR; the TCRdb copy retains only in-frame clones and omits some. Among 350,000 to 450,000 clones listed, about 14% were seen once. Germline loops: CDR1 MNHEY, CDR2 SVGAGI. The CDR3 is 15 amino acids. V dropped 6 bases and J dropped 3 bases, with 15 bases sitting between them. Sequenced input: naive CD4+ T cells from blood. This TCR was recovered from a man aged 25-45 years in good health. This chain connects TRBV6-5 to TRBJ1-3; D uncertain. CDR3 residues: CASRPDDRIGNTIYF. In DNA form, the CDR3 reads TGTGCCAGCAGACCCGATGATCGGATTGGAAACACCATATATTTT.